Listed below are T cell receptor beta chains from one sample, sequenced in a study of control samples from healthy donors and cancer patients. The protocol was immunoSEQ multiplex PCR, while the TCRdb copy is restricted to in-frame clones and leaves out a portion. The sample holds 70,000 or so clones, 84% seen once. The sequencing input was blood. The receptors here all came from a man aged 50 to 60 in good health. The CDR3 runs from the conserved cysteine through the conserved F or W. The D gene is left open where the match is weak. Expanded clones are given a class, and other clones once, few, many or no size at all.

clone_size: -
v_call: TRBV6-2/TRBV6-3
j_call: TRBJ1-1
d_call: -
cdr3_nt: TGTGCCAGCAGTTCTGGTCGGGGGATGAGGGTGAACACTGAAGCTTTCTTT
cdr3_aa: CASSSGRGMRVNTEAFF

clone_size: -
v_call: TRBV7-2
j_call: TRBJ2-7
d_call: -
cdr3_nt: TGTGCCAGCAGCCCCCCCGGTAGGGACTACGAGCAGTACTTC
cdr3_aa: CASSPPGRDYEQYF

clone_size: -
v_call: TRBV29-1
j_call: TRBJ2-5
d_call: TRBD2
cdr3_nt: TGCAGCGTTGGGACTAGCCGAGAGACCCAGTACTTC
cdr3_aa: CSVGTSRETQYF

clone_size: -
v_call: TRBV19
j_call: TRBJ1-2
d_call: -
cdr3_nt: TGTGCCAGTTCTCACCTGGGGCCCACCAGGGTCGGCTACACCTTC
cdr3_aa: CASSHLGPTRVGYTF

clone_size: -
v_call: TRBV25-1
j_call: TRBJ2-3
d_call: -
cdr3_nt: TGTGCCAGCAGTGAAAGTGTACTTGGCACAGATACGCAGTATTTT
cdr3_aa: CASSESVLGTDTQYF

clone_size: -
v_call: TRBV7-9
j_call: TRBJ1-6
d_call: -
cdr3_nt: TGTGCCAGCAGCTTACAAGGGGATTATTCACCCCTCCACTTT
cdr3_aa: CASSLQGDYSPLHF

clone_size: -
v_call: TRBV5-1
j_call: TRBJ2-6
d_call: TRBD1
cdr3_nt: TGCGCCAGCAGCTTGAGGGGGCCTGGGGCCAACGTCCTGACTTTC
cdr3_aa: CASSLRGPGANVLTF

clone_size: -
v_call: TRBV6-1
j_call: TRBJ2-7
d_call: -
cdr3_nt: TGTGCCAGCAGTGAAGAGAGTGCGGAGACTTTCAACTCCTACGAGCAGTACTTC
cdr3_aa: CASSEESAETFNSYEQYF

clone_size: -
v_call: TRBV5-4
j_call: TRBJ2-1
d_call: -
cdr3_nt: TGTGCCAGCAGCGGGGGGGCGCGGAGCTCCTACAATGAGCAGTTCTTC
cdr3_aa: CASSGGARSSYNEQFF

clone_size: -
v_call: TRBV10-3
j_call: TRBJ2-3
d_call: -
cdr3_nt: TGTGCCATCAGTGAGTCGACGGCGCGAATCGGTACGCAGTATTTT
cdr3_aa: CAISESTARIGTQYF

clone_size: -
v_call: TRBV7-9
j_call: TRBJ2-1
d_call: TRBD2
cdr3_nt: TGTGCCAGCAGCTTAACGCTAGCGGGAGGGCCGGAAGCCAATGAGCAGTTCTTC
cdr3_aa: CASSLTLAGGPEANEQFF

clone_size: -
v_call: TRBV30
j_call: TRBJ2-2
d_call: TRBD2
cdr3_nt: TGTGCCTGGAGCCCATCCGGGACTAGTGAGACCGGGGAGCTGTTTTTT
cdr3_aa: CAWSPSGTSETGELFF

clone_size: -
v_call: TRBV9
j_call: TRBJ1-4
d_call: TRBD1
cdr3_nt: TGTGCCAGCAGCGAACACCCGAGGACAGGGCGAACTAATGAAAAACTGTTTTTT
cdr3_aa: CASSEHPRTGRTNEKLFF

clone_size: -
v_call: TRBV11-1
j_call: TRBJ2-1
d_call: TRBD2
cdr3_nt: TGTGCCAGCAGCCCTATGAGCGGGAGCCTCATTCTTGAGCAGTTCTTC
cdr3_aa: CASSPMSGSLILEQFF

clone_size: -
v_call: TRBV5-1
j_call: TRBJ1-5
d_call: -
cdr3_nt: TGCGCCAGCAGCCTGGAGCCAGGGGTGCATCAGCCCCAGCATTTT
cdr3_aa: CASSLEPGVHQPQHF

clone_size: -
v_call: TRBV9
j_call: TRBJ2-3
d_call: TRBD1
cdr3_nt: TGTGCCAGCAGCCTTAGATTGGGACAGCCGACTAGCACAGATACGCAGTATTTT
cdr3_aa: CASSLRLGQPTSTDTQYF

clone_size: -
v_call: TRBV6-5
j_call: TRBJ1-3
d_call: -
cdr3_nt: TGTGCCAGCATCCAGAGGGCCAGCGGAAACACCATATATTTT
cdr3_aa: CASIQRASGNTIYF

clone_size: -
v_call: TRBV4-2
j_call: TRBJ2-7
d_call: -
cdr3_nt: TGTGCCAGCAGCCCCGTTTTAGGGACCGAGCAGTACTTC
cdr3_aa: CASSPVLGTEQYF

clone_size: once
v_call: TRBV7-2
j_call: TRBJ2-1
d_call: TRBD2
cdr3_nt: TGTGCCAGCAGCTTAGATGGGACTAGCGGGAGTCACGAGTTCTTC
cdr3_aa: CASSLDGTSGSHEFF

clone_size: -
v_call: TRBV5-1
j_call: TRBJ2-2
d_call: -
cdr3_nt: TGCGCCAGCAATCACGGAGAAACCGGGGAGCTGTTTTTT
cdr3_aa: CASNHGETGELFF

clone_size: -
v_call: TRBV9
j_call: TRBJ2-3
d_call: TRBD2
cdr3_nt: TGTGCCAGCAGCGTAAGTCCAGCGGGAGTAGGAACAGATACGCAGTATTTT
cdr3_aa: CASSVSPAGVGTDTQYF

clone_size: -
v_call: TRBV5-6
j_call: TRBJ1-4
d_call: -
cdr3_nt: TGTGCCAGCAGCTTGTTCGGGTTGGACCTTCTCGGTGAAAAACTGTTTTTT
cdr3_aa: CASSLFGLDLLGEKLFF

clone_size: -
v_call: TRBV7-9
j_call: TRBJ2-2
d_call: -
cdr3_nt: TGTGCCAGCAGCTTATATGGGACCTCGGGGACCGGGGAGCTGTTTTTT
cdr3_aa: CASSLYGTSGTGELFF

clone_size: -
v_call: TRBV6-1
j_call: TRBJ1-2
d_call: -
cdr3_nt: TGTGCCAGCAGTGATCAATGGTTTGGGAACGATTATGGCTACACCTTC
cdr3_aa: CASSDQWFGNDYGYTF

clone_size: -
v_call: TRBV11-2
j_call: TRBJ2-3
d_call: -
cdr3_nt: TGTGCCAGCAGCTTTACTGCGGACAATCCCCCCACAGATACGCAGTATTTT
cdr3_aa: CASSFTADNPPTDTQYF

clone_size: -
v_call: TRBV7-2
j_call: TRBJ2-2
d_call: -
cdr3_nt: TGTGCCAGCAGCTTAGCGGGGGGGAACACCGGGGAGCTGTTTTTT
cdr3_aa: CASSLAGGNTGELFF

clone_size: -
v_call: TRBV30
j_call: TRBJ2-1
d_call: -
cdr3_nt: TGTGCCTGGAGCAGGACCGATGAGCAGTTCTTC
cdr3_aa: CAWSRTDEQFF

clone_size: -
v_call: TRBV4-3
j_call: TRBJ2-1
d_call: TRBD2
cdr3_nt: TGCGCCAGCAGCCAAGAATGGAGCGGGAGGGCCGCCGAGCAGTTCTTC
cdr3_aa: CASSQEWSGRAAEQFF

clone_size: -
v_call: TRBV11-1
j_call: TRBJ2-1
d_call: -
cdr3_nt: TGTGCCAGCAGCAGGTACAATGAGCAGTTCTTC
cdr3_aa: CASSRYNEQFF

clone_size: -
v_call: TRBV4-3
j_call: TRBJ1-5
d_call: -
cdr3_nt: TGCGCCAGCAGCCAAGATGAGGGTCGAATTAGCAATCAGCCCCAGCATTTT
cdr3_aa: CASSQDEGRISNQPQHF

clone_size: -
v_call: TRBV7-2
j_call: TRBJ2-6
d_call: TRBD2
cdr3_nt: TGTGCCAGCAGCTTAGCGGGAGGGTCCGGGGCCAACGTCCTGACTTTC
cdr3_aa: CASSLAGGSGANVLTF

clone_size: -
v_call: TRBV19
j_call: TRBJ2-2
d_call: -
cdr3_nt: TGTGCCAGTAGCACAGTAGGGGCCGGAGAGCTGTTTTTT
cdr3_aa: CASSTVGAGELFF

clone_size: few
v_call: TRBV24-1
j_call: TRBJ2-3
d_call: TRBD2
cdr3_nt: TGTGCCACCAGTGATGGGAGACTAGCGGGAACAGATACGCAGTATTTT
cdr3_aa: CATSDGRLAGTDTQYF

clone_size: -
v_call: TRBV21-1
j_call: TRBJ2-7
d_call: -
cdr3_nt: TGTGCCAGGAATAGAACCGGGACGAGCGAGCAGTACTTC
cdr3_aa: CARNRTGTSEQYF

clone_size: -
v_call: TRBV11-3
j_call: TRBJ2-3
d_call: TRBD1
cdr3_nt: TGTGCCAGCAGCAACCGTTGGACAGGGGGAATAGATACGCAGTATTTT
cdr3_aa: CASSNRWTGGIDTQYF

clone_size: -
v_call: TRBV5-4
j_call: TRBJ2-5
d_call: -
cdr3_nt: TGTGCCAGCAGCTTGATCGCTGGGCGGGAGACCCAGTACTTC
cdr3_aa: CASSLIAGRETQYF

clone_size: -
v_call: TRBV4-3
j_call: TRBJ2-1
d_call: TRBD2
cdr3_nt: TGCGCCAGCAGCCAAATGACCTCGGGGGGAGATGAGCAGTTCTTC
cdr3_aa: CASSQMTSGGDEQFF

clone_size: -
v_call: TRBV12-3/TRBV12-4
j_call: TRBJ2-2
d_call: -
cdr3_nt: TGTGCCAGCAGTTTCTCGGCGACCGGGGAGCTGTTTTTT
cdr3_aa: CASSFSATGELFF

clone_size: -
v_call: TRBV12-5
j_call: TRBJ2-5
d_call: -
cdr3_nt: TGTGCTAGTGGTTTGGGGTTAGCGGACTCAGAGACCCAGTACTTC
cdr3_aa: CASGLGLADSETQYF

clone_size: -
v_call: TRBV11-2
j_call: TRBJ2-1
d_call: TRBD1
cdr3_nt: TGTGCCAGCAGCTTGGGGACAGGGTCGAGTGAGCAGTTCTTC
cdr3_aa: CASSLGTGSSEQFF

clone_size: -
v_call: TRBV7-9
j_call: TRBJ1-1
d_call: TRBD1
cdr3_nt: TGTGCCAGCAGCGCCTCGGGACAGCTGAACACTGAAGCTTTCTTT
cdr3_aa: CASSASGQLNTEAFF

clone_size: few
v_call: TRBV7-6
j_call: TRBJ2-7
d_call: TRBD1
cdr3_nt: TGTGCCAGCAGCTTGGGACAGGGAGACGAGCAGTACTTC
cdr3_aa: CASSLGQGDEQYF

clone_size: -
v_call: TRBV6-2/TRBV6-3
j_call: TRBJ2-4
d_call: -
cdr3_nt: TGTGCCAGCAGTTACTCGAGAGGACTACTAGCCAAAAACATTCAGTACTTC
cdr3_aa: CASSYSRGLLAKNIQYF

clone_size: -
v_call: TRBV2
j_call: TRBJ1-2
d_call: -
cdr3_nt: TGTGCCAGCAGGGGAAGCAGGACTGGGGGAAGGGGCTACACCTTC
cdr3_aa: CASRGSRTGGRGYTF

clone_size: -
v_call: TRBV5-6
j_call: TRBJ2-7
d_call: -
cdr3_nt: TGTGCCAGCAGCTTTTGGGACTACGAGCAGTACTTC
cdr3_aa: CASSFWDYEQYF